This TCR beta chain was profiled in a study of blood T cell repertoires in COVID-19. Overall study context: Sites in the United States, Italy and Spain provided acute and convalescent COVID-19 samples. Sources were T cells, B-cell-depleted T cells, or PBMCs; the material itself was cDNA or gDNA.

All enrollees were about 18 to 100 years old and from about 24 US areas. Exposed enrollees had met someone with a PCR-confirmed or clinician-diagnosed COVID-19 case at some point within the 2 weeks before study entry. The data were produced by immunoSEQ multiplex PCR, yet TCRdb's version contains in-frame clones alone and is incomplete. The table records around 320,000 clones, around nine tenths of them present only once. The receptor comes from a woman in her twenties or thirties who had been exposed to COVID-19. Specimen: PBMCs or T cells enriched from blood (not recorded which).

CDR3 bases: TGTGCCAGCAGCTACTACAGGGTATCTGGAAACACCATATATTTT. Protein product: CASSYYRVSGNTIYF. This chain uses TRBV13 with TRBJ1-3, with a possible D match to TRBD1 (6 bases). V was trimmed by 4 bases and J by 1 base, leaving 11 bases between them. This CDR3 contains 15 residues. From germline, CDR1 is PRHDT and CDR2 FYEKMQ (reference sequence).